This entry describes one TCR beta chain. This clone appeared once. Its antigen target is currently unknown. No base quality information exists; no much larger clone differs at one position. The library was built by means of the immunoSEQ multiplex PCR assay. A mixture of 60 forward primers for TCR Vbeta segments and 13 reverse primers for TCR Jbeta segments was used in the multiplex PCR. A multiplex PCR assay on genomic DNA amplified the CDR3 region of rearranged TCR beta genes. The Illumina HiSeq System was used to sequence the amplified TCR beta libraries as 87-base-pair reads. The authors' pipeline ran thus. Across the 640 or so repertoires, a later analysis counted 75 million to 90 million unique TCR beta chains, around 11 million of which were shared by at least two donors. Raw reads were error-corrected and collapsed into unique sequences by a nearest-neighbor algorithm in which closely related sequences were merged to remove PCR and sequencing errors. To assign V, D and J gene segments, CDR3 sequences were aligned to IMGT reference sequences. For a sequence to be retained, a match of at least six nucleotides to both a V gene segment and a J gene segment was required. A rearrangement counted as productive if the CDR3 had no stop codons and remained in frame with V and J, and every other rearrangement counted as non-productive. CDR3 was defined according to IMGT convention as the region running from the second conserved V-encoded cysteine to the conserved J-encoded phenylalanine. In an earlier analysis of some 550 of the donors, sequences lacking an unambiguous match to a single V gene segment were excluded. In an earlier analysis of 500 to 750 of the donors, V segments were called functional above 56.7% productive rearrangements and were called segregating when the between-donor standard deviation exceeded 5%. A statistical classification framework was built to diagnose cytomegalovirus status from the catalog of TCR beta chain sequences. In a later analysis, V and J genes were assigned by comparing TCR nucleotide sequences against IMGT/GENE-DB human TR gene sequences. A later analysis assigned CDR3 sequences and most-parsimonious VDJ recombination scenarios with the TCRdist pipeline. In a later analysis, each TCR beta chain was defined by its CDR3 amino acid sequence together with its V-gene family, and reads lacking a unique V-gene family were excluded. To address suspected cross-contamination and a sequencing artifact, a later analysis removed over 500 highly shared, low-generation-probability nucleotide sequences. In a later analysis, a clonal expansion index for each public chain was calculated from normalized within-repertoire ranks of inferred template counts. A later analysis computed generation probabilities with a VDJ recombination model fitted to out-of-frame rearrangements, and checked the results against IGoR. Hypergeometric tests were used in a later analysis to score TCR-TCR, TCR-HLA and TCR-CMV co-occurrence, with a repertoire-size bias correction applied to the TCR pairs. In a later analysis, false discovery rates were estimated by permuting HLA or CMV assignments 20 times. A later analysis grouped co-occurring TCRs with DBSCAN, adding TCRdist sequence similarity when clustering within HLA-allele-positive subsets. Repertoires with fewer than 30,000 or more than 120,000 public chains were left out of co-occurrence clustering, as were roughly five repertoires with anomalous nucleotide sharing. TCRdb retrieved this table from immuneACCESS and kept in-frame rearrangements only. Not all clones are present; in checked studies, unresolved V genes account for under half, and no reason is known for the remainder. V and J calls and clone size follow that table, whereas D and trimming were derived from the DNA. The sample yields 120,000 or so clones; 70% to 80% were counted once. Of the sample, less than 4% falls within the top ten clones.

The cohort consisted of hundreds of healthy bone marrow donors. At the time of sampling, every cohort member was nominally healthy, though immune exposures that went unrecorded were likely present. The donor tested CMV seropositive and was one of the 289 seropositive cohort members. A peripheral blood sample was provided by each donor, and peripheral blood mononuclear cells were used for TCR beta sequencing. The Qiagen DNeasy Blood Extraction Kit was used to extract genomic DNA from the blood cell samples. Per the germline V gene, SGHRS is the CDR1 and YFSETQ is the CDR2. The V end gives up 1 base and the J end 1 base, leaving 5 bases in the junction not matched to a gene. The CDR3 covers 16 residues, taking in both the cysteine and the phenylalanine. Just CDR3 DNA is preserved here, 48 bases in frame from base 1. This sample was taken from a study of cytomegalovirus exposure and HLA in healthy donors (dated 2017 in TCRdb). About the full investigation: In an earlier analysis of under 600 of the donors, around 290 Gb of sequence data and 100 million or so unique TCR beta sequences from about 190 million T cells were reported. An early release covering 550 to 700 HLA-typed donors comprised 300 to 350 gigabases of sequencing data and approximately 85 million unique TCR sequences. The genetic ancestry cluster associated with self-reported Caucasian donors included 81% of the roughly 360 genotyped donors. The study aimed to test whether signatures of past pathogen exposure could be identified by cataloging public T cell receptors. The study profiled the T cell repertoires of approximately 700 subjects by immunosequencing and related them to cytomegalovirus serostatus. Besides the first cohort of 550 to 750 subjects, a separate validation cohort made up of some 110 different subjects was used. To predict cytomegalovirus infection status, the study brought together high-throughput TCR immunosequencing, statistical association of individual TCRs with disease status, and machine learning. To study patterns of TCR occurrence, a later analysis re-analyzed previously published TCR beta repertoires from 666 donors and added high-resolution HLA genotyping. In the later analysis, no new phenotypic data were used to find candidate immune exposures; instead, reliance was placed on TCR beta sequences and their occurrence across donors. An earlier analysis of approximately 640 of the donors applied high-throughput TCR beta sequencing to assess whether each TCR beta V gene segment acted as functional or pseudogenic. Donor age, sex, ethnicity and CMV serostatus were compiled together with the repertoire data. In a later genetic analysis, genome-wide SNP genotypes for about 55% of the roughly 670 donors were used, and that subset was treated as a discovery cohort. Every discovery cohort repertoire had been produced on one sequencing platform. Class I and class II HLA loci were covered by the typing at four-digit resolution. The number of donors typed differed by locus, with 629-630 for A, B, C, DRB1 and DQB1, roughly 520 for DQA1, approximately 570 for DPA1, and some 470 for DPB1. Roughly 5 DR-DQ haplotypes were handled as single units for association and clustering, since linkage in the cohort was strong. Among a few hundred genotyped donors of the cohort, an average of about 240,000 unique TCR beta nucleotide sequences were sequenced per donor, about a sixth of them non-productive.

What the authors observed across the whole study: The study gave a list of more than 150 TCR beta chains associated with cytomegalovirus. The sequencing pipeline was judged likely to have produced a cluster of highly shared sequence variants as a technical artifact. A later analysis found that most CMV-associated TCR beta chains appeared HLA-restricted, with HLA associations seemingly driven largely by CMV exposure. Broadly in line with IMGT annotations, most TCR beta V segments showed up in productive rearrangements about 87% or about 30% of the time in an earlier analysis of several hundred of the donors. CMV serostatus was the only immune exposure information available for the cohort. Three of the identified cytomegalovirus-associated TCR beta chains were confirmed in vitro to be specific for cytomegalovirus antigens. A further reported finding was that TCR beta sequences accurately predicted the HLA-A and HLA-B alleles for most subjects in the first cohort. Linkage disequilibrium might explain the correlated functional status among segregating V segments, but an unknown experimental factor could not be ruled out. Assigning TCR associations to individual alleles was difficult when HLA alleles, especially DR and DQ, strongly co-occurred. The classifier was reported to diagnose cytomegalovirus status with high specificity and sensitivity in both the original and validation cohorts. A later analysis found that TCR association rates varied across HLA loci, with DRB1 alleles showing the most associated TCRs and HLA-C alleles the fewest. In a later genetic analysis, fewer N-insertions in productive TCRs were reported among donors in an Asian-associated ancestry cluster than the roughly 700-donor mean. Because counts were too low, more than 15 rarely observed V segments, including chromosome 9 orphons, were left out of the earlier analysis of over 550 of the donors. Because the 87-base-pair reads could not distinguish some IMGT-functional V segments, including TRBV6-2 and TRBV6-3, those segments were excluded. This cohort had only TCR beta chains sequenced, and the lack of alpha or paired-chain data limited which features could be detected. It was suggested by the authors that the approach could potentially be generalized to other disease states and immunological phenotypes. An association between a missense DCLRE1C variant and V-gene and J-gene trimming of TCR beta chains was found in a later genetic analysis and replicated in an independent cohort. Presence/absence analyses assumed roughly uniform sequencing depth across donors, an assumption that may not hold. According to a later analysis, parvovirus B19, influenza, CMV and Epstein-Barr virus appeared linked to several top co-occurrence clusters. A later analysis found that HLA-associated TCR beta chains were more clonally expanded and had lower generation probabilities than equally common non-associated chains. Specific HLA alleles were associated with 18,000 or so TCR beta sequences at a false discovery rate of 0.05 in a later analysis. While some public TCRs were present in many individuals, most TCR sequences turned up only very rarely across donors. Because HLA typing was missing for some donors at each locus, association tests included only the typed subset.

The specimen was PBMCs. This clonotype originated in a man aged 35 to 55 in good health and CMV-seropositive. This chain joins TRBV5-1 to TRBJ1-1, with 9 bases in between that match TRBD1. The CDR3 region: CASSLMGQGPNTEAFF. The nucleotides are TGCGCCAGCAGCTTGATGGGACAGGGACCGAACACTGAAGCTTTCTTT.